This paragraph covers one T cell receptor beta chain sequence. Its antigen remains unidentified. It was with 60 Vbeta and 13 Jbeta primers that the PCR ran. Assay used: immunoSEQ multiplex PCR; TCRdb lists only in-frame clones, some missing. The repertoire holds approximately 45,000 clones, with roughly 69% as singletons. The sample originates from a study of cytomegalovirus exposure and HLA in healthy donors. Study-level findings and limits: Segments of the TCR beta V type were, in most cases, productive about 90% or about 30% of the time in an earlier analysis. Researchers reported in a later analysis that a missense DCLRE1C variant was tied to TCR beta V- and J-gene trimming.

CDR3 length: 16 amino acids. Losses at the gene ends were 3 bases for V and 7 bases for J; bases not matched to a gene: 9. Germline loops: CDR1 MGHDK, CDR2 SYGVNS. The V and J genes are TRBV25-1 and TRBJ1-4; 9 nucleotides line up with TRBD1. Specimen: PBMCs. This TCR was sampled from a woman in her 30s in good health and CMV-seronegative. The CDR3 protein is CASSDLGTGGGEKLFF. The CDR3 coding sequence is TGTGCCAGCAGTGATCTCGGAACAGGGGGCGGTGAAAAACTGTTTTTT.